This is a list of T cell receptor beta chains from one sample in a study of blood T cell repertoires in COVID-19. Method: immunoSEQ multiplex PCR; TCRdb's copy keeps in-frame clones and lacks some. The table lists 100,000 to 150,000 clones, roughly 91% of them singletons, with less than 20% in the top ten. The sample was peripheral blood. These receptors were collected from a man in his fifties or sixties with active or convalescent COVID-19. The CDR3 runs from the conserved cysteine through the conserved F or W. D genes are given only for firm matches. A row's size may be missing; if present it is once, few, many or a size class.

clone size,D gene,V gene,J gene,CDR3 protein,CDR3 DNA
.,.,TRBV20-1,TRBJ1-2,CSASIGFGYGYTF,TGCAGTGCTAGTATCGGGTTCGGCTATGGCTACACCTTC
.,.,TRBV5-5,TRBJ1-1,CASSNNARSTEAFF,TGTGCCAGCAGCAATAATGCACGGAGCACTGAAGCTTTCTTT
once,TRBD1,TRBV5-4,TRBJ1-1,CASSPRTGTTEAFF,TGTGCCAGCAGCCCCCGGACAGGGACCACTGAAGCTTTCTTT
.,TRBD2,TRBV19,TRBJ2-3,CASSIGAGGSTDTQYF,TGTGCCAGTAGTATTGGAGCGGGAGGTAGCACAGATACGCAGTATTTT
.,.,TRBV24-1,TRBJ2-5,CATSDFGGALGETQYF,TGTGCCACCAGTGATTTTGGGGGGGCCCTGGGAGAGACCCAGTACTTC
.,.,TRBV7-9,TRBJ1-2,CASSLADGAMAGYTF,TGTGCCAGCAGCTTAGCGGATGGGGCCATGGCAGGCTACACCTTC
.,.,TRBV7-9,TRBJ2-5,CASSREPGETQYF,TGTGCCAGCAGCCGGGAACCGGGAGAGACCCAGTACTTC
.,.,TRBV5-1,TRBJ2-1,CASSLSVGLTNNEQFF,TGCGCCAGCAGCTTGTCCGTCGGACTAACTAACAATGAGCAGTTCTTC
.,.,TRBV6-2/TRBV6-3,TRBJ2-5,CASSPPPRETQYF,TGTGCCAGCAGCCCTCCCCCGCGGGAGACCCAGTACTTC
.,.,TRBV6-2/TRBV6-3,TRBJ1-1,CASSPRGGPTEAFF,TGTGCCAGCAGCCCCCGTGGCGGGCCCACTGAAGCTTTCTTT
few,TRBD2,TRBV4-3,TRBJ2-3,CASSQDVSGGAGTQYF,TGCGCCAGCAGCCAAGATGTTAGCGGGGGGGCTGGTACGCAGTATTTT
.,.,TRBV10-3,TRBJ2-1,CAIIEDLSYNEQFF,TGTGCCATCATTGAGGACTTATCCTACAATGAGCAGTTCTTC
.,TRBD1,TRBV6-5,TRBJ1-5,CASSIQGDRQPQHF,TGTGCCAGCAGTATACAGGGGGATAGACAGCCCCAGCATTTT
.,.,TRBV11-2,TRBJ2-1,CASSMDSRNNEQFF,TGTGCCAGCAGCATGGACAGCAGGAACAATGAGCAGTTCTTC
.,.,TRBV5-1,TRBJ2-7,CASSLDGSYEQYF,TGCGCCAGCAGCTTGGACGGGAGCTACGAGCAGTACTTC
once,TRBD2,TRBV6-4,TRBJ2-1,CASSEIAGAYNEQFF,TGTGCCAGCAGTGAGATAGCGGGAGCTTACAATGAGCAGTTCTTC
once,.,TRBV28,TRBJ2-4,CASRDTLAKNIQYF,TGTGCCAGTCGGGACACCTTAGCCAAAAACATTCAGTACTTC
once,TRBD1,TRBV7-2,TRBJ1-1,CASSFSSGGDMNTEAFF,TGTGCCAGCAGCTTCTCATCAGGGGGAGACATGAACACTGAAGCTTTCTTT
few,TRBD1,TRBV12-5,TRBJ1-6,CASGLTRQGINSPLHF,TGTGCTAGTGGTTTGACAAGACAGGGGATTAATTCACCCCTCCACTTT
.,TRBD1,TRBV18,TRBJ1-4,CASCENRGLAEKLFF,TGTGCCAGCTGCGAGAACAGGGGGTTGGCTGAAAAACTGTTTTTT
.,.,TRBV28,TRBJ2-1,CASSLPGQLYNEQFF,TGTGCCAGCAGTTTACCCGGACAACTTTACAATGAGCAGTTCTTC
.,.,TRBV28,TRBJ1-4,CASSLTGTLTNEKLFF,TGTGCCAGCAGCCTGACTGGCACTCTAACTAATGAAAAACTGTTTTTT
.,TRBD2,TRBV7-8,TRBJ2-5,CASRKGLAGVLETQYF,TGTGCCAGCAGGAAGGGACTAGCGGGAGTCCTGGAGACCCAGTACTTC
.,.,TRBV12-5,TRBJ1-3,CASGSGLSGNTIYF,TGTGCTAGTGGTTCCGGACTCTCTGGAAACACCATATATTTT
few,TRBD1,TRBV27,TRBJ1-4,CASSLDRAGEKLFF,TGTGCCAGCAGCCTGGACAGGGCGGGTGAAAAACTGTTTTTT
once,TRBD1,TRBV7-2,TRBJ2-7,CASSEGPPGQGYEQYF,TGTGCCAGCAGCGAAGGCCCACCGGGACAGGGCTACGAGCAGTACTTC
.,TRBD1,TRBV9,TRBJ1-5,CASSVGTGGQPQHF,TGTGCCAGCAGCGTAGGGACAGGAGGCCAGCCCCAGCATTTT
.,.,TRBV11-3,TRBJ1-2,CASSSTYGYTF,TGTGCCAGCAGCTCGACATATGGCTACACCTTC
.,.,TRBV10-2,TRBJ1-2,CASVGQLNYGYTF,TGCGCCAGCGTCGGACAGCTCAACTATGGCTACACCTTC
.,TRBD2,TRBV27,TRBJ2-7,CASSWTRGNYEQYF,TGTGCCAGCAGTTGGACTAGAGGGAACTACGAGCAGTACTTC
.,TRBD2,TRBV20-1,TRBJ2-5,CSASKDSGGVETQYF,TGCAGTGCTAGTAAGGACAGCGGGGGGGTGGAGACCCAGTACTTC
once,TRBD1,TRBV2,TRBJ1-2,CASKDRDYGYTF,TGTGCCAGCAAGGACAGGGACTATGGCTACACCTTC
.,.,TRBV27,TRBJ1-5,CASSLRRGGGPQHF,TGTGCCAGCAGTCTTCGACGGGGAGGAGGGCCCCAGCATTTT
once,.,TRBV28,TRBJ1-2,CASTGQANYGYTF,TGTGCCAGCACAGGGCAAGCTAACTATGGCTACACCTTC
.,.,TRBV5-1,TRBJ2-5,CASSLGGTQETQYF,TGCGCCAGCAGCCTTGGTGGCACACAAGAGACCCAGTACTTC
once,TRBD1,TRBV28,TRBJ2-7,CASSGTGRYEQYF,TGTGCCAGCAGTGGGACAGGTCGCTACGAGCAGTACTTC
.,.,TRBV11-3,TRBJ1-6,CASSLGGNSPLHF,TGTGCCAGCAGCTTGGGGGGGAATTCACCCCTCCACTTT
.,TRBD2,TRBV7-2,TRBJ2-5,CASSSPGLAGVETQYF,TGTGCCAGCAGTTCTCCAGGACTAGCGGGGGTAGAGACCCAGTACTTC
.,TRBD2,TRBV5-5,TRBJ2-1,CASNDYGLAGIEGGNEQFF,TGTGCCAGCAACGATTACGGACTAGCGGGAATCGAAGGAGGCAATGAGCAGTTCTTC
.,.,TRBV29-1,TRBJ2-3,CSVEATGMAPHGTQYF,TGCAGCGTTGAAGCCACAGGGATGGCCCCCCACGGTACGCAGTATTTT
few,.,TRBV12-5,TRBJ2-1,CASGSGNNEQFF,TGTGCTAGTGGTTCAGGAAACAATGAGCAGTTCTTC
.,TRBD1,TRBV2,TRBJ2-4,CASSEDTGGNIQYF,TGTGCCAGCAGTGAGGACACAGGGGGAAACATTCAGTACTTC
.,.,TRBV18,TRBJ1-3,CASSPPSGSSGNTIYF,TGTGCCAGCTCACCACCGTCCGGGAGCTCTGGAAACACCATATATTTT
.,.,TRBV7-9,TRBJ2-5,CASSDLGETQYF,TGTGCCAGCAGCGACCTCGGGGAGACCCAGTACTTC
few,TRBD1,TRBV7-2,TRBJ2-7,CASSPRQGAGEQYF,TGTGCCAGCAGCCCCCGACAGGGGGCGGGGGAGCAGTACTTC
.,.,TRBV7-8,TRBJ1-1,CASSHAMTEAFF,TGTGCCAGCAGCCACGCTATGACTGAAGCTTTCTTT
medium-sized,TRBD2,TRBV3-1/TRBV3-2,TRBJ2-1,CASSQDGEGLAGSSYNEQFF,TGTGCCAGCAGCCAAGATGGAGAGGGACTAGCGGGGAGCTCCTACAATGAGCAGTTCTTC